This note documents a single TCR beta chain sequence. In the original workflow: Junction-only immunoSEQ data arrived without quality scores, meaning filtering differed. Data came from immunoSEQ multiplex PCR; TCRdb stores just in-frame clones and leaves some out. That table is the source of V, J and clone size, and D and trimming were worked out from the DNA. In the table there are millions of clones, approximately 95% of which are singletons. These data originate in a study of shared clonotypes between healthy human individuals. The germline V gene encodes CDR1 MDHEN and CDR2 SYDVKM. CDR3 length equals 11 residues.

J is TRBJ1-2 and V is TRBV28, with D unclear. This clonotype was obtained from a man aged 18-30 years in good health. Some clones in this sample may be carry-over from other donors' samples. The sequenced sample consisted of naive CD4+ T cells from PBMCs. As for subset: CD45RA+ positively selected. The CDR3 region is CASGDHYGYTF. The CDR3, as DNA: TGTGCTTCTGGCGACCACTATGGCTACACCTTC.